These T cell receptor beta chains were read from a single sample in a study of cytotoxic CD8 clonotypes in ibrutinib-treated CLL. TCRdb's copy holds only in-frame clones and misses some; the assay was immunoSEQ multiplex PCR. The table has 110,000 to 150,000 clones, 70% to 80% seen once. The material was PBMCs, obtained after 24 months of ibrutinib treatment. These receptors all come from a human donor with chronic lymphocytic leukemia. The CDR3 runs from the conserved cysteine through the conserved F or W. Each record gives: clone size, J gene, D gene, V gene, CDR3 DNA, CDR3 protein. A D gene is named only where the DNA matches it firmly. Clone size, where shown, is once, few, many, or a class for clones that have expanded.

clone size: -; J gene: TRBJ2-3; D gene: -; V gene: TRBV25-1; CDR3 DNA: TGTGCCAGCAGTGAGGGGGGCGGACCCACAGATACGCAGTATTTT; CDR3 protein: CASSEGGGPTDTQYF
clone size: -; J gene: TRBJ2-1; D gene: TRBD2; V gene: TRBV18; CDR3 DNA: TGTGCCAGCTCACCTGGGACTCGCTCGAGCGGGGAGTTCTTC; CDR3 protein: CASSPGTRSSGEFF
clone size: -; J gene: TRBJ1-2; D gene: -; V gene: TRBV25-1; CDR3 DNA: TGTGCCAGCAGTGAATTTGTGGGCAGCTATGGCTACACCTTC; CDR3 protein: CASSEFVGSYGYTF
clone size: -; J gene: TRBJ2-5; D gene: -; V gene: TRBV7-2; CDR3 DNA: TGTGCCAGCAGCACCCACGAGACCCAGTACTTC; CDR3 protein: CASSTHETQYF
clone size: -; J gene: TRBJ2-7; D gene: TRBD1; V gene: TRBV27; CDR3 DNA: TGTGCCAGCAGTTTATCGCAGGGGGCCTCCTACGAGCAGTACTTC; CDR3 protein: CASSLSQGASYEQYF
clone size: -; J gene: TRBJ1-2; D gene: TRBD1; V gene: TRBV6-5; CDR3 DNA: TGTGCCAGCAGTTACGCGGGACAGGGATATGGCTACACCTTC; CDR3 protein: CASSYAGQGYGYTF
clone size: few; J gene: TRBJ2-3; D gene: -; V gene: TRBV9; CDR3 DNA: TGTGCCAGCAGCCCCCAGCCTAGGGGAGATACGCAGTATTTT; CDR3 protein: CASSPQPRGDTQYF
clone size: -; J gene: TRBJ2-1; D gene: -; V gene: TRBV10-1; CDR3 DNA: TGCGCCAGCAGTTGGAGGGCCGCCAATGAGCAGTTCTTC; CDR3 protein: CASSWRAANEQFF
clone size: -; J gene: TRBJ1-5; D gene: TRBD1; V gene: TRBV19; CDR3 DNA: TGTGCCAGTAGTATGGACAGGGGGACCCCATCGCCCCAGCATTTT; CDR3 protein: CASSMDRGTPSPQHF
clone size: -; J gene: TRBJ2-5; D gene: -; V gene: TRBV10-3; CDR3 DNA: TGTGCCATCAGTGAGTCGGTGGCACACCAAGAGACCCAGTACTTC; CDR3 protein: CAISESVAHQETQYF
clone size: -; J gene: TRBJ2-3; D gene: TRBD2; V gene: TRBV7-9; CDR3 DNA: TGTGCCAGCAGCTTAGGGCGGGAGCCAGATACGCAGTATTTT; CDR3 protein: CASSLGREPDTQYF
clone size: -; J gene: TRBJ2-3; D gene: TRBD1; V gene: TRBV4-2; CDR3 DNA: TGTGCCAGCAGCCAACACACCGGGACAGAACGCACAGATACGCAGTATTTT; CDR3 protein: CASSQHTGTERTDTQYF
clone size: -; J gene: TRBJ2-7; D gene: -; V gene: TRBV27; CDR3 DNA: TGTGCCAGCAGTTCCAGGGGCTCCTACGAGCAGTACTTC; CDR3 protein: CASSSRGSYEQYF
clone size: -; J gene: TRBJ1-2; D gene: -; V gene: TRBV11-2; CDR3 DNA: TGTGCCAGCAGCTTAGTTGGCGACGCAACGGGCTACACCTTC; CDR3 protein: CASSLVGDATGYTF
clone size: -; J gene: TRBJ2-1; D gene: TRBD1; V gene: TRBV7-2; CDR3 DNA: TGTGCCAGCACCGCCATGGACAGGGCCTCCTACAATGAGCAGTTCTTC; CDR3 protein: CASTAMDRASYNEQFF
clone size: -; J gene: TRBJ2-1; D gene: -; V gene: TRBV28; CDR3 DNA: TGTGCCAGCAGTTTATTGTCGTCGGGGGCAATCGGACTGTTCTTC; CDR3 protein: CASSLLSSGAIGLFF
clone size: few; J gene: TRBJ1-2; D gene: TRBD1; V gene: TRBV11-2; CDR3 DNA: TGTGCCAGCAGCTTAGGAGGGACAGGGGTCAACTATGGCTACACCTTC; CDR3 protein: CASSLGGTGVNYGYTF
clone size: -; J gene: TRBJ2-1; D gene: TRBD2; V gene: TRBV7-6; CDR3 DNA: TGTGCCAGCAGCCCCGGACTAGGCGGGATGCAGTTCTTC; CDR3 protein: CASSPGLGGMQFF
clone size: -; J gene: TRBJ1-4; D gene: TRBD1; V gene: TRBV28; CDR3 DNA: TGTGCCAGCAGTACTCCCGGGACAGGGGGTGAAAAACTGTTTTTT; CDR3 protein: CASSTPGTGGEKLFF
clone size: -; J gene: TRBJ1-2; D gene: -; V gene: TRBV5-1; CDR3 DNA: TGCGCCAGCAGCCCAACGGGACACCCGAGGGGCTACACCTTC; CDR3 protein: CASSPTGHPRGYTF
clone size: few; J gene: TRBJ2-7; D gene: -; V gene: TRBV11-2; CDR3 DNA: TGTGCCAGCAGCCCATGGGCCTACGAGCAGTACTTC; CDR3 protein: CASSPWAYEQYF
clone size: -; J gene: TRBJ2-7; D gene: TRBD1; V gene: TRBV11-2; CDR3 DNA: TGTGCCAGCAGCCGCGGGGACAGGGGATTTCACGAGCAGTACTTC; CDR3 protein: CASSRGDRGFHEQYF
clone size: -; J gene: TRBJ2-1; D gene: TRBD2; V gene: TRBV5-4; CDR3 DNA: TGTGCCAGCAGCTGGCCAGCGGGAGGGCCTGGGGAGCAGTTCTTC; CDR3 protein: CASSWPAGGPGEQFF
clone size: -; J gene: TRBJ2-7; D gene: TRBD1; V gene: TRBV10-3; CDR3 DNA: TGTGCCATCAGCACGGGACAGGGGCCCCACGAGCAGTACTTC; CDR3 protein: CAISTGQGPHEQYF